The 27 T cell receptor beta chains below come from one sample, sequenced in a study of early T cells in non-severe SARS-CoV-2 infection. TCRdb redid the calling of the 5' RACE reads with MiXCR, one entry per CDR3 protein. The table shows tens of thousands of distinct CDR3 sequences, with roughly 4.8% occurring only once. Specimen: whole blood. The receptors derive from an adult who was a healthcare worker with PCR-confirmed SARS-CoV-2 infection or an uninfected control (not recorded which).

This clonotype has more than one count but fewer than ten. In DNA, the CDR3 is TGTGCCAGCAGCCAGACAGGGAACTCCTACGAGCAGTACTTC. Translating gives CASSQTGNSYEQYF. V usage is TRBV3-1 and J usage is TRBJ2-7; 7 bases align to TRBD1. Germline V gives CDR1 LGHDT, CDR2 YNNKEL (reference sequence). Losses at the gene ends were 3 bases for V and 0 bases for J; bases not matched to a gene: 2. This CDR3 contains 14 residues.

The chain employs TRBV18 and TRBJ2-3, with 11 bases identical to TRBD2. CDR1 and CDR2 from the germline V gene are KGHSH and LQKENI. Losses at the gene ends were 2 bases for V and 8 bases for J; bases not matched to a gene: 3. CDR3 length: 14 residues. CDR3 loop: CASSPTSGGLTQYF. The CDR3 region has the DNA TGTGCCAGCTCACCAACTAGCGGGGGCCTTACGCAGTATTTT.

As to this clonotype: This may arise from a read error, as a much more abundant clone is one base away. The J gene is TRBJ1-2, the V gene TRBV7-9; D unclear. CDR3 length equals 14 residues. Germline V gene sequence: CDR1 SEHNR, CDR2 FQNEAQ (reference sequence). In DNA, the CDR3 is TGTGCCTGCAGCTTAGCCGGGGAGGACTATGGCTACACCTTC. Translation: CACSLAGEDYGYTF.

The rearrangement joins TRBV30 to TRBJ1-6; weak D call: TRBD1 (5 bases). This CDR3 contains 14 residues. V was shortened by 5 bases and J by 10 bases, with 18 bases between the two germline ends. Germline V lookup: CDR1 GTSNPN, CDR2 SVGIG (reference sequence). CDR3 coding DNA: TGTGCCTGGGTTCCAGAGGGGAGTAGGTCACCCCTCCACTTT. It codes for CAWVPEGSRSPLHF. The full variable domain, its missing parts supplied by reference TRBV30 and TRBJ1-6, is SQTIHQWPATLVQPVGSPLSLECTVEGTSNPNLYWYRQAAGRGLQLLFYSVGIGQISSEVPQNLSASRPQDRQFILSSKKLLLSDSGFYLCAWVPEGSRSPLHFGNGTRLTVT.

This clonotype has at least ten counts. The chain links TRBV27 to TRBJ1-1; no firm D call. The length of the CDR3 is 14 residues. Per the germline V gene, CDR1 is MNHEY and CDR2 is SMNVEV (reference sequence). V lost 0 bases to trimming and J lost 1 base, with 6 bases between them. The CDR3 loop is CASSLSRTNTEAFF. For the CDR3, the DNA is TGTGCCAGCAGTTTATCCCGGACGAACACTGAAGCTTTCTTT.

This clonotype was observed at least ten times. The V gene is TRBV12-3 or TRBV12-4, the J gene TRBJ2-1; 9 bases fit TRBD2. The CDR3 consists of 18 residues. V shed 0 bases and J 7 bases; nucleotides not matched to a gene: 13. The CDR3 here is CASSLAFRKRGAGNEQFF. The CDR3 DNA follows: TGTGCCAGCAGTTTAGCATTCCGCAAGCGGGGGGCCGGAAATGAGCAGTTCTTC.

The table lists this clonotype with a few counts. The rearrangement links TRBV20-1 to TRBJ2-1, with D maybe TRBD1 (5 bases). CDR3 length equals 13 residues. The V end lost 6 bases, the J end lost 6 bases, and 15 bases lay between the germline ends. Germline CDR1 is DFQATT and CDR2 is SNEGSKA (reference sequence). This CDR3 reads CSANLQGGNEQFF. CDR3 nucleotides: TGCAGTGCCAATTTGCAGGGTGGCAATGAGCAGTTCTTC.

The chain has TRBV5-1 and TRBJ1-1; TRBD1 matches 9 bases. J was trimmed by 7 bases and V by 2 bases; bases with no gene match: 3. The CDR3 spans 13 residues. Germline CDR1 SGHRS, CDR2 YFSETQ. CDR3 DNA: TGCGCCAGCAGCTTCGGGACAGGGCTTGAAGCTTTCTTT. Protein: CASSFGTGLEAFF.

This clonotype was counted at least ten times. V usage is TRBV6-2 or TRBV6-3 and J usage is TRBJ2-3, with D tentatively TRBD1 or TRBD2 (5 bases each). The germline gives CDR1 MNHEY, CDR2 SVGEGT. Trimming stripped 0 bases from V and 8 bases from J, with 18 bases between. The CDR3 length is 16 residues. CDR3 loop: CASSYSPRDPKLTQYF. Written as DNA, the CDR3 is TGTGCCAGCAGTTACTCCCCAAGGGACCCTAAGCTTACGCAGTATTTT.

Many counts were recorded for this clonotype. V usage is TRBV7-6 and J usage is TRBJ2-1, with TRBD2 identical over 16 bases. The CDR3 has 20 residues. Germline assignment: CDR1 SGHVS and CDR2 FNYEAQ. V was clipped by 7 bases and J by 4 bases; unmatched bases: 16. The CDR3 here is CASTRRAGTSGRGVYNEQFF. DNA for the CDR3: TGTGCCAGCACCAGACGGGCCGGGACTAGCGGGAGGGGGGTTTACAATGAGCAGTTCTTC.

On this clonotype: The junction departs from germline at one end; a sequencing error may be responsible. The DNA for the CDR3 is TGTGCCAGCACCGCCGGGACTAGCGGGAGGTACTATTACTTC. As protein: CASTAGTSGRYYYF. The rearrangement joins TRBV28 to TRBJ2-1; 15 bases align to TRBD2. The CDR3 length is 14 residues. CDR1 and CDR2 (germline): MDHEN, SYDVKM.

This clonotype was picked up many times. V usage is TRBV7-2 and J usage is TRBJ1-4; D gene unclear. Germline V lookup: CDR1 SGHTA, CDR2 FQGNSA. V was shortened by 3 bases and J by 8 bases, with 13 bases between the two germline ends. This CDR3 spans 14 amino acids. The DNA for the CDR3 is TGTGCCAGCAGCTTCCCCGGGTCCTCCGAAAAACTGTTTTTT. This codes for CASSFPGSSEKLFF.

The sample holds many counts of this clonotype. This sequence joins TRBV11-2 and TRBJ2-7, with no clear D. Per the germline V gene, CDR1 is SGHAT and CDR2 is FQNNGV. The CDR3 totals 15 residues. Trimming removed 5 bases from V and 0 bases from J, with 14 bases in between. In DNA form, the CDR3 reads TGTGCCAGCAGCCCCGAGAACTTTAACTCCTACGAGCAGTACTTC. This codes for CASSPENFNSYEQYF.

This clonotype was detected ten times or more. The chain has TRBV12-3 or TRBV12-4 and TRBJ2-3, with 7 bases that match TRBD2. V was clipped by 2 bases and J by 4 bases; unmatched bases: 9. This CDR3 is built from 16 residues. CDR3 sequence reads: CASSLRGLAEPDTQYF. CDR3 nucleotides: TGTGCCAGCAGTTTAAGAGGTCTAGCGGAGCCAGATACGCAGTATTTT.

The table lists this clonotype with many counts. This chain joins TRBV2 and TRBJ2-7; the D gene is possibly TRBD1 (5 bases). The CDR3 sequence is 14 residues long. V lost 5 bases and J lost 1, with 12 bases in between. The germline V gene encodes CDR1 SNHLY and CDR2 FYNNEI. CDR3 nucleotide sequence: TGTGCCAGCAGTTCAGACAGTGCTTCCTACGAGCAGTACTTC. This codes for CASSSDSASYEQYF.

In this sample, this clonotype turned up many times. This sequence joins TRBV3-1 and TRBJ2-7; D gene unclear. The germline V gene has CDR1 LGHDT and CDR2 YNNKEL (reference sequence). The CDR3 has 14 residues. V was trimmed by 1 base and J by 3 bases, leaving 10 bases between them. CDR3 bases: TGTGCCAGCAGCCAAGGGCGTTCGGTCTACGAGCAGTACTTC. Translating gives CASSQGRSVYEQYF.

The chain employs TRBV24-1 and TRBJ2-5; perhaps TRBD2 as D (5 bases). Germline V gene data show CDR1 as KGHDR and CDR2 as SFDVKD. This CDR3 region has 14 residues. With 2 bases removed from V and 2 bases from J, the gap between germline ends came to 8 bases. The CDR3 DNA reads as TGTGCCACCAGTGATTCTCGGGGTCAAGAGACCCAGTACTTC. Its protein product is CATSDSRGQETQYF.

In this sample, this clonotype turned up many times. The gene calls are TRBV6-1 and TRBJ2-3; D not resolved. Germline V gene data show CDR1 as MNHNS and CDR2 as SASEGT. The ends were cut back, 0 bases at V and 2 bases at J, with 12 bases in the middle. This CDR3 comprises 16 residues. The CDR3 here is CASSEASRLSTDTQYF. CDR3 DNA sequence: TGTGCCAGCAGTGAAGCAAGTCGGCTCTCCACAGATACGCAGTATTTT.

This clonotype was observed many times. The chain uses TRBV20-1 and TRBJ2-7; TRBD2 might be the D (6 bases). Germline V gene lookup returns CDR1 DFQATT and CDR2 SNEGSKA (reference sequence). V dropped 0 bases and J dropped 0 bases, with 9 bases sitting between them. The CDR3 extends over 14 amino acids. The CDR3 DNA sequence: TGCAGTGCTAGAGAAGGAGGGCCCTCCTACGAGCAGTACTTC. The encoded protein is CSAREGGPSYEQYF.

This clonotype showed up many times. The chain combines TRBV28 with TRBJ2-3; 13 nucleotides line up with TRBD2. CDR1 MDHEN and CDR2 SYDVKM come from the germline V gene. Trimming at V came to 4 bases and at J to 2 bases, leaving 3 bases not matched to a gene. CDR3 size: 16 residues. CDR3 sequence (DNA): TGTGCCAGCAGTTCGGGGACTAGCGGGGACACAGATACGCAGTATTTT. Protein product: CASSSGTSGDTDTQYF.

The table lists this clonotype with many counts. The genes are TRBV20-1 and TRBJ1-3; D may be TRBD1 (5 bases). V was shortened by 7 bases and J by 2 bases, with 12 bases between the two germline ends. This CDR3 spans 13 amino acids. The V gene's germline CDR1 is DFQATT and CDR2 SNEGSKA (reference sequence). The CDR3 is CSGPPGPGNTIYF. Written as DNA, the CDR3 is TGCAGTGGCCCGCCGGGACCTGGAAACACCATATATTTT.

At least ten counts were recorded for this clonotype. The CDR3 here is CASSYSGGAYNSPLHF. For the CDR3, the DNA is TGTGCCAGCAGTTACTCAGGGGGCGCCTATAATTCACCCCTCCACTTT. The rearrangement uses TRBV6-6 and TRBJ1-6, with 7 bases lining up with TRBD1. This CDR3 comprises 16 residues. Trimming removed 0 bases from V and 2 bases from J; junction bases left unmatched: 1. Germline loops: CDR1 MNHNY, CDR2 SVGAGI (reference sequence).

In its sample, this clonotype was seen many times. V and J are TRBV20-1 and TRBJ2-5, with D possibly matching TRBD2 (6 bases). CDR3 length: 12 residues. V gave up 6 bases and J gave up 5 bases, with 13 bases separating them. Germline-derived CDR1 and CDR2 are DFQATT and SNEGSKA (reference sequence). The CDR3 region has the DNA TGCAGTGCGGCGGGGCAGCAGGAGACCCAGTACTTC. Protein product: CSAAGQQETQYF.

This clonotype was observed at least ten times. This sequence joins TRBV12-3 or TRBV12-4 and TRBJ2-3; possibly TRBD2 for D (5 bases). The CDR3 covers 14 residues. The V and J ends lost 4 bases and 6 bases respectively, with 14 bases between them. DNA for the CDR3: TGTGCCAGCAGTTCTCCCGGACTGCGGGATACGCAGTATTTT. Its translation is CASSSPGLRDTQYF.

There are many counts of this clonotype. V usage is TRBV5-4 and J usage is TRBJ2-3, with a possible D match to TRBD2 (6 bases). Trimming stripped 3 bases from V and 2 bases from J, with 19 bases between. This CDR3 region has 17 residues. Germline V gene lookup returns CDR1 SGHNT and CDR2 YYREEE (reference sequence). This chain's CDR3 is CASSWSRGTTYTDTQYF. The CDR3 nucleotides are TGTGCCAGCAGCTGGTCCCGCGGGACCACCTACACAGATACGCAGTATTTT. Together with reference TRBV5-4 and TRBJ2-3, the CDR3 gives the full variable domain: ETGVTQSPTHLIKTRGQQVTLRCSSQSGHNTVSWYQQALGQGPQFIFQYYREEENGRGNFPPRFSGLQFPNYSSELNVNALELDDSALYLCASSWSRGTTYTDTQYFGPGTRLTVL.

This clonotype was seen at least ten times. The chain carries TRBV29-1 and TRBJ2-5; 14 nucleotides match TRBD2. Germline V gene sequence: CDR1 SQVTM, CDR2 ANQGSEA. J was trimmed by 5 bases and V by 1 base; bases with no gene match: 3. The CDR3 runs to 15 residues. The CDR3 DNA is TGCAGCGTTGAAGGGGGACTAGCGGGAGTGGAGACCCAGTACTTC. It encodes CSVEGGLAGVETQYF.

This clonotype was picked up many times. V usage is TRBV7-2 and J usage is TRBJ2-1; D is uncertain. This CDR3 is built from 13 residues. Trimming removed 1 base at V and 9 bases at J, with 10 bases between. In germline, CDR1 is SGHTA, CDR2 FQGNSA. The CDR3 DNA follows: TGTGCCAGCAGCTTAGTGCGTGGCGGTGAGCAGTTCTTC. Its translation: CASSLVRGGEQFF.